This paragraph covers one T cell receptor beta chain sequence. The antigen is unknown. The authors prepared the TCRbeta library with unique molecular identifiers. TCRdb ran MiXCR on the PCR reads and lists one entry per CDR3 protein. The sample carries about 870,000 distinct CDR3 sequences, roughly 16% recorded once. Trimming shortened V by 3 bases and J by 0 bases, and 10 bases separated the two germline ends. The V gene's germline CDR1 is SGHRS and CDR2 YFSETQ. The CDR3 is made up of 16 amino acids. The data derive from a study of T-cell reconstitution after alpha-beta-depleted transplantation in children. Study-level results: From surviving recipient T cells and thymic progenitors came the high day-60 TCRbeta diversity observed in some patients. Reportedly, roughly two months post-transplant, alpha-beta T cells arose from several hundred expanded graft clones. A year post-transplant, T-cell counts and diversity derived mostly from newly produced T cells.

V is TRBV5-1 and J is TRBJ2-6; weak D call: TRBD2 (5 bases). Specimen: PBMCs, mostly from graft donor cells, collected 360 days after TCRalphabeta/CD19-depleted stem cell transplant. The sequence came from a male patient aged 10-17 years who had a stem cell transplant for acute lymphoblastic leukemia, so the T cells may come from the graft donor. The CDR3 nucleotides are TGCGCCAGCAGCTGGAGGATACTCTCTGGGGCCAACGTCCTGACTTTC. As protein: CASSWRILSGANVLTF.